This TCR beta chain emerged from a study of regulatory T cells in long-lasting Graves disease. Study-wide points: Relative to newly diagnosed Graves' patients, persistent ones had lower TCR diversity. Gene preferences differed: TRBV28, TRBJ1-2, TRBJ2-5 in persistent cases. Tissue studied was limited to peripheral blood, excluding thyroid tissue.

CDR1 is SGHRS, CDR2 YFSETQ, per germline. This CDR3 contains 18 residues. V lost 4 bases to trimming and J lost 6 bases; unmatched junction nucleotides: 19. The time point denotes: persistent/refractory GD, antithyroid drugs over 5 years with positive TRAb. Following extraction of RNA from PBMCs, that RNA was used to make the TCR library. Peripheral blood, approximately 9 milliliters per patient, was collected in EDTA tubes. This clonotype has more than one count but fewer than ten. The antigen remains unidentified. Libraries of TCR beta came from iRepertoire HTBI primers plus Arm-PCR of CDR3 regions. TCRdb re-analysed the multiplex PCR reads in MiXCR, keeping a single row per CDR3 protein. Among roughly 300,000 distinct CDR3 sequences listed, 15% to 20% were seen once.

This chain uses TRBV5-1 with TRBJ2-5, with TRBD2 identical over 9 bases. Material: peripheral blood mononuclear cells (PBMCs), obtained when the disease was refractory, from a patient treated with antithyroid drugs. The receptor comes from a female donor with Graves disease. The CDR3 sequence is CASSPMISGTSPTKTQYF. The CDR3 DNA follows: TGCGCCAGCAGCCCAATGATTTCCGGGACTAGCCCTACGAAGACCCAGTACTTC.